This TCR beta chain was sequenced in a study of T cell changes during pregnancy in multiple sclerosis. The germline CDR1 and CDR2 sequences are MDHEN and SYDVKM. V lost 3 bases, J lost 5 bases, and 10 bases lay in between. CDR3 length equals 13 residues. Sequencing used immunoSEQ multiplex PCR; TCRdb keeps in-frame clones, though not all of them. The sample has under 25,000 clones; approximately 86% are singletons. The rearrangement links TRBV28 to TRBJ1-1; possibly TRBD1 for D (6 bases). The sequencing here drew on CD8+ T cells from peripheral blood mononuclear cells, taken in the first trimester of pregnancy. The clonotype comes from a female donor in good health, enrolled as a control in a pregnancy study. DNA for the CDR3: TGTGCCAGCAGTTTCCTACAGGGAACTGAAGCTTTCTTT. It specifies CASSFLQGTEAFF.